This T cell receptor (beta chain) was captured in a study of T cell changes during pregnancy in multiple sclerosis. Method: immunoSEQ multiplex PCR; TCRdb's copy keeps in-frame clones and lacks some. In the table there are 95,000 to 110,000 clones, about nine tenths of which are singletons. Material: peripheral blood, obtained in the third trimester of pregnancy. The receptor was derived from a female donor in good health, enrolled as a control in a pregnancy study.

CDR3 bases: TGTGCCAGCAGTTGGACAACAGGGGTTAAGACCCAGTACTTC. This codes for CASSWTTGVKTQYF. The J gene is TRBJ2-5, the V gene TRBV28; 7 positions match TRBD1. V was clipped by 4 bases and J by 6 bases; unmatched bases: 8. This CDR3 spans 14 amino acids. Germline CDR1 is MDHEN and CDR2 is SYDVKM.